The 15 T cell receptor beta chains given below trace back to one sample, sequenced in a study of blood T cell repertoires in COVID-19. The assay was immunoSEQ multiplex PCR, and TCRdb's table has in-frame clones only and misses some. Among 150,000 to 200,000 clones, over 75% were seen once, and the ten largest hold about 8.4%. The sample was PBMCs or T cells enriched from blood (not recorded which). These receptors were taken from a woman between 18 and 29 years old who had recovered from COVID-19.

This clone was seen only a few times. This chain connects TRBV28 to TRBJ1-2, with D hard to call. CDR1 MDHEN and CDR2 SYDVKM come from the germline V gene. The CDR3 sequence is 11 residues long. V was pared by 5 bases and J by 2 bases, with 3 bases between. This chain's CDR3 is CASSQNYGYTF. The CDR3 DNA reads as TGTGCCAGCAGTCAGAACTATGGCTACACCTTC.

This clone showed up just a few times. The chain links TRBV7-2 to TRBJ2-5; 8 nucleotides line up with TRBD2. The V segment lost 4 bases and the J segment 3 bases; nucleotides outside the gene matches: 7. The CDR3 extends over 15 amino acids. Germline lookup yields CDR1 SGHTA and CDR2 FQGNSA. The CDR3 is CASSWNGGAEETQYF. CDR3 nucleotide sequence: TGTGCCAGCAGCTGGAACGGGGGGGCCGAAGAGACCCAGTACTTC.

V gene TRBV2 combines with J gene TRBJ2-5, with 10 bases lining up with TRBD2. Losses at the gene ends were 2 bases for V and 3 bases for J; bases not matched to a gene: 9. Germline CDR1 SNHLY, CDR2 FYNNEI. The CDR3 consists of 17 residues. Written as DNA, the CDR3 is TGTGCCAGCAGTGAACAGCCTAGCGGGGGACCCAAAGAGACCCAGTACTTC. Translation gives CASSEQPSGGPKETQYF.

The chain uses TRBV28 and TRBJ2-7, with 7 bases identical to TRBD1. The V gene end was trimmed by 5 bases and the J gene end by 1 base; junction bases not matched to a gene: 8. The germline gives CDR1 MDHEN, CDR2 SYDVKM. The CDR3 spans 15 residues. As DNA, the CDR3 is TGTGCCAGCAGTCCCCTCGGGACAGATTCCTACGAGCAGTACTTC. Its protein product is CASSPLGTDSYEQYF.

The J gene is TRBJ2-7, the V gene TRBV5-1; 11 nucleotides line up with TRBD1. V lost 5 bases to trimming and J lost 5 bases; unmatched junction nucleotides: 9. Germline CDR1 reads SGHRS; CDR2 reads YFSETQ. This CDR3 contains 15 residues. For the CDR3, the DNA is TGCGCCAGCAGTCCTCGGACAGGGGGCATGAACGAGCAGTACTTC. This encodes CASSPRTGGMNEQYF.

Only a few counts were recorded for this clone. The chain has TRBV29-1 and TRBJ2-1, with TRBD2 identical over 9 bases. From germline, CDR1 is SQVTM and CDR2 ANQGSEA. The CDR3 length is 14 residues. V gave up 5 bases and J gave up 1 base; unmatched junction bases: 3. CDR3 loop: CSVIAGASYNEQFF. The CDR3 DNA is TGCAGCGTTATAGCGGGAGCGTCCTACAATGAGCAGTTCTTC.

This clone appeared a single time. This chain links TRBV29-1 with TRBJ2-1, with 8 bases fitting TRBD2. Trimming cost V 5 bases and J 7 bases; bases outside gene matches: 10. Germline V CDR1 and CDR2: SQVTM, ANQGSEA. This CDR3 has 14 residues. The CDR3 loop is CSVSRAGGRNEQFF. In nucleotides, the CDR3 is TGCAGCGTTAGCAGGGCGGGGGGTCGTAATGAGCAGTTCTTC.

The V gene is TRBV2, the J gene TRBJ2-7; D is ambiguous. Trimming stripped 4 bases from V and 0 bases from J, with 10 bases between. The CDR3 covers 14 residues. Germline lookup yields CDR1 SNHLY and CDR2 FYNNEI. The DNA of the CDR3 is TGTGCCAGCAGTGTGGAGACCCGCTCCTACGAGCAGTACTTC. Protein product: CASSVETRSYEQYF.

The chain joins TRBV19 to TRBJ1-1; 7 bases match TRBD1. The CDR3 contains 14 residues. J was trimmed by 0 bases and V by 6 bases; bases with no gene match: 4. CDR1 and CDR2 (germline): LNHDA, SQIVND (reference sequence). DNA for the CDR3: TGTGCCAGTAGCCTACAGGGGATGAACACTGAAGCTTTCTTT. It is translated as CASSLQGMNTEAFF.

Here the CDR3 DNA reads TGCGCCAGCAGCCAAGATAAGAAGGGAGGCTATGGCTACACCTTC. It specifies CASSQDKKGGYGYTF. V is TRBV4-3 and J is TRBJ1-2; D is uncertain. The germline CDR1 and CDR2 sequences are LGHNA and YSLEER. This CDR3 contains 15 residues. V lost 0 bases, J lost 4 bases, and 12 bases lay in between.

This clone has only one observation. V usage is TRBV7-9 and J usage is TRBJ1-2, with 11 nucleotides matching TRBD1. V shed 4 bases and J 2 bases; nucleotides not matched to a gene: 12. The CDR3 covers 18 residues. Per the germline V gene, CDR1 is SEHNR and CDR2 is FQNEAQ (reference sequence). In DNA, the CDR3 is TGTGCCAGCAGCTACGGAGCCGGGACAGGGGGACGAAACTATGGCTACACCTTC. As protein: CASSYGAGTGGRNYGYTF.

The CDR3 region is CASSRQVNTEAFF. The CDR3 DNA reads TGCGCCAGCAGTCGACAGGTGAACACTGAAGCTTTCTTT. The rearrangement links TRBV10-1 to TRBJ1-1, with D maybe TRBD1 (6 bases). CDR1 WNHNN and CDR2 SYGVQD come from the germline V gene (reference sequence). This CDR3 is 13 amino acids long. V was shortened by 5 bases and J by 0 bases, with 7 bases between the two germline ends.

The gene calls are TRBV6-4 and TRBJ2-3, with TRBD1 matching over 7 bases. Losses at the gene ends were 0 bases for V and 3 bases for J; bases not matched to a gene: 3. The CDR3 sequence is 15 residues long. The germline V gene encodes CDR1 MRHNA and CDR2 SNTAGT. The CDR3 reads CASSDSDRETDTQYF. CDR3 nucleotide sequence: TGTGCCAGCAGTGACTCAGACAGGGAAACAGATACGCAGTATTTT.

This clone appeared a single time. V is TRBV6-5 and J is TRBJ1-3; 9 bases fit TRBD1. V lost 10 bases and J lost 2; bases outside the gene matches: 6. The CDR3 has 14 residues. Looked up from germline, CDR1 is MNHEY and CDR2 is SVGAGI. The CDR3 region has the DNA TGTGCCACCCTGACAGGGGGTACTGGAAACACCATATATTTT. Encoded protein: CATLTGGTGNTIYF.

V is TRBV21-1 and J is TRBJ1-6; TRBD1, the table's D call, was not compared with the DNA. TRBV21-1 counts as a pseudogene. This CDR3 is 19 amino acids long. CDR3 amino acids: CASSKGVQSGTGGNSPLHF. For the CDR3, the DNA is TGTGCCAGCAGCAAAGGGGTCCAAAGTGGGACAGGCGGCAATTCACCCCTCCACTTT.